The sequence of this TCR beta chain was determined in a study of T cell responses to AZD1222 COVID-19 vaccine. Study results and caveats: Donors were mostly white British, more females; clonal diversity possibly underestimated.

With regard to this clone: Its antigen is currently unknown.

In germline, CDR1 is SGHTA, CDR2 FQGNSA. With 2 bases removed from V and 5 bases from J, the gap between germline ends came to 12 bases. This CDR3 contains 14 residues. Sequencing used immunoSEQ multiplex PCR; TCRdb keeps in-frame clones, though not all of them. The sample includes tens of thousands of clones, around 84% seen only once; the top ten take around an eighth. The sample in question was peripheral blood, obtained on day 0 of AZD1222 vaccination. The clonotype originates from an adult in good health. The chain is built from TRBV7-2 and TRBJ1-2, with a tentative D call TRBD1 (5 bases). CDR3 residues: CASSLSGGTYGYTF. In nucleotides, the CDR3 is TGTGCCAGCAGCTTATCGGGGGGAACTTATGGCTACACCTTC.